The 24 T cell receptor beta chains reported below all come from one sample, sequenced in a study of OX40 agonist ivuxolimab in advanced cancers. Generated by immunoSEQ multiplex PCR, the TCRdb table keeps only in-frame clones and is missing some. This sample has around 62,000 clones, with roughly 87% found just once. The sample in question was CD4+ or CD8+ T cells sorted from blood, obtained in a trial of the OX40 agonist ivuxolimab. The receptors come from an adult with an advanced solid tumor such as melanoma, head and neck, liver or kidney cancer.

This clone was seen a single time. This rearrangement joins TRBV11-3 to TRBJ2-1, with TRBD2 matching 10 bases. The V gene's germline CDR1 is SGHNT and CDR2 YENEEA. This CDR3 is 15 amino acids long. J gave up 6 bases and V 2 bases, and 4 bases lay outside the gene matches. DNA for the CDR3: TGTGCCAGCAGCTTATCCAGCGGGAGGGCCAATGAGCAGTTCTTC. As protein: CASSLSSGRANEQFF.

The V and J genes are TRBV9 and TRBJ2-3; no clear D gene. The CDR3 runs to 14 residues. Trimming took 7 bases from V and 3 from J, leaving 15 bases between them. Per the germline V gene, CDR1 is SGDLS and CDR2 is YYNGEE. As DNA, the CDR3 is TGTGCCAGCGGCCCCGGTGGGGTGACAGATACGCAGTATTTT. Its protein product is CASGPGGVTDTQYF.

This chain connects TRBV19 to TRBJ1-1; possibly TRBD1 for D (5 bases). Trimming removed 6 bases at V and 1 base at J, with 12 bases between. The CDR3 extends over 14 amino acids. The V gene's germline CDR1 is LNHDA and CDR2 SQIVND (reference sequence). CDR3 in amino acids: CASSPWGQNTEAFF. The CDR3 DNA reads as TGTGCCAGTAGCCCCTGGGGCCAGAACACTGAAGCTTTCTTT.

V gene TRBV7-8 combines with J gene TRBJ2-1; D is perhaps TRBD1 (5 bases). Trimming left V 5 bases short and J 12 bases short, with 20 bases between. Germline V lookup: CDR1 SGHVS, CDR2 FQNEAQ. The CDR3 covers 14 residues. In DNA, the CDR3 is TGTGCCAGCAGCCCAGGGTCGTCCCTGTGGGGGCAGTTCTTC. It specifies CASSPGSSLWGQFF.

This clone has only a few counts. V usage is TRBV9 and J usage is TRBJ1-1, with D unclear. V was cut by 1 base and J by 1 base, with 5 bases left in between. CDR1 is SGDLS and CDR2 is YYNGEE in the germline V gene. This CDR3 region has 13 residues. CDR3 sequence reads: CASSVSQNTEAFF. In nucleotides, the CDR3 is TGTGCCAGCAGCGTAAGTCAGAACACTGAAGCTTTCTTT.

This chain uses TRBV5-5 with TRBJ2-7, with 7 bases that match TRBD2. With 0 bases clipped from V and 0 bases from J, the junction kept 3 bases outside the gene matches. This CDR3 region has 15 residues. In germline, CDR1 is SGHKS, CDR2 YYEKEE (reference sequence). The CDR3 reads CASSLVGGSSYEQYF. The DNA for the CDR3 is TGTGCCAGCAGCTTGGTAGGCGGGAGCTCCTACGAGCAGTACTTC.

The V call is TRBV28, the J call TRBJ2-3; TRBD1 agrees at 8 bases. Germline assignment: CDR1 MDHEN and CDR2 SYDVKM. J lost 0 bases, V lost 4 bases, and 12 bases had no gene match. The CDR3 consists of 18 residues. Here the CDR3 DNA reads TGTGCCAGCAGTTACCGGACAGGGTTTGTTTCTAGCACAGATACGCAGTATTTT. Translating gives CASSYRTGFVSSTDTQYF.

As for this clone: In the same sample, other DNA sequences code for this CDR3. V and J are TRBV6-5 and TRBJ1-1, with D possibly matching TRBD1 (5 bases). This CDR3 has 14 residues. Germline CDR1 reads MNHEY; CDR2 reads SVGAGI. The V and J ends lost 6 bases and 5 bases respectively, with 16 bases between them. The CDR3 loop is CASSPGTVLTEAFF. The CDR3 nucleotides read TGTGCCAGCAGCCCGGGGACTGTGCTTACTGAAGCTTTCTTT.

This clone was detected a few times. The V call is TRBV25-1, the J call TRBJ1-6; D ambiguous. Germline CDR1 is MGHDK and CDR2 is SYGVNS. CDR3 length: 14 residues. V gave up 1 base and J gave up 7 bases, with 8 bases separating them. The CDR3 DNA follows: TGTGCCAGCAGTGAATTTTTGTTGAATTCACCCCTCCACTTT. This sequence encodes CASSEFLLNSPLHF.

The V and J genes are TRBV19 and TRBJ1-1; D possibly corresponds to TRBD1 (6 bases). The ends were cut back, 5 bases at V and 1 base at J, with 14 bases in the middle. The CDR3 consists of 15 residues. Germline CDR1 LNHDA, CDR2 SQIVND (reference sequence). This chain's CDR3 is CASSVKGTSNTEAFF. The CDR3 DNA is TGTGCCAGTAGTGTAAAGGGGACATCGAACACTGAAGCTTTCTTT.

This clone showed up just a few times. The chain uses TRBV5-4 and TRBJ1-2, with 10 bases aligning to TRBD1. The germline V gene encodes CDR1 SGHNT and CDR2 YYREEE (reference sequence). The CDR3 loop spans 15 amino acids. Trimming removed 4 bases from V and 2 bases from J; junction bases left unmatched: 5. CDR3 protein: CASSMRTGGNYGYTF. The CDR3 DNA is TGTGCCAGCAGCATGCGGACAGGGGGGAACTATGGCTACACCTTC.

The rearrangement uses TRBV7-2 and TRBJ1-1; 7 positions match TRBD1. The CDR3 spans 16 residues. Germline CDR1 and CDR2: SGHTA and FQGNSA. V trimming: 5 bases; J trimming: 4 bases; junction bases outside the gene matches: 13. CDR3 in amino acids: CASSQLITTGATEAFF. The CDR3 nucleotides are TGTGCCAGCAGCCAATTGATTACTACAGGGGCCACTGAAGCTTTCTTT.

The rearrangement joins TRBV29-1 to TRBJ1-1; D remains unclear. CDR3 length: 11 residues. Germline V gene lookup returns CDR1 SQVTM and CDR2 ANQGSEA. V dropped 2 bases and J dropped 7 bases, with 8 bases sitting between them. The chain's CDR3 is CSVEQLVEAFF. CDR3 bases: TGCAGCGTTGAACAGCTAGTTGAAGCTTTCTTT.

The chain is built from TRBV7-9 and TRBJ2-3, with D possibly matching TRBD2 (6 bases). Between the trimmed V and J ends, which lost 5 bases and 8 bases, there was a span of 17 bases. This CDR3 has 14 residues. CDR1 and CDR2 from the germline V gene are SEHNR and FQNEAQ (reference sequence). CDR3 nucleotide sequence: TGTGCCAGCAGCCCAAGGGACTTCGCACTTACGCAGTATTTT. As protein: CASSPRDFALTQYF.

This sequence joins TRBV7-2 and TRBJ2-3; D ambiguous. Looked up from germline, CDR1 is SGHTA and CDR2 is FQGNSA. V was shortened by 1 base and J by 1 base, with 12 bases between the two germline ends. CDR3 size: 16 residues. The CDR3 region has the DNA TGTGCCAGCAGCTTAGGTATTAGTTCTGGCACAGATACGCAGTATTTT. Translating gives CASSLGISSGTDTQYF.

The chain couples TRBV13 to TRBJ2-1, with D hard to call. Germline V gene sequence: CDR1 PRHDT, CDR2 FYEKMQ (reference sequence). The CDR3 has 13 amino acids. V was pared by 1 base and J by 5 bases, with 6 bases between. The chain's CDR3 is CASSLVGHNEQFF. The CDR3 nucleotides are TGTGCCAGCAGCTTAGTAGGTCACAATGAGCAGTTCTTC.

The chain couples TRBV2 to TRBJ2-6; no definite D call. Per germline, CDR1 SNHLY and CDR2 FYNNEI. Trimming stripped 6 bases from V and 1 base from J, with 10 bases between. The CDR3 loop spans 15 amino acids. The CDR3 region is CASRASMSGANVLTF. CDR3 coding DNA: TGTGCCAGCAGGGCCTCAATGTCTGGGGCCAACGTCCTGACTTTC.

The rearrangement joins TRBV7-9 to TRBJ2-1; D uncertain. The CDR3 has 11 amino acids. Germline V gene data show CDR1 as SEHNR and CDR2 as FQNEAQ (reference sequence). V lost 10 bases and J lost 10, with 14 bases in between. The CDR3: CAINRAPEQFF. The CDR3 DNA follows: TGTGCCATCAACCGGGCACCCGAGCAGTTCTTC.

The CDR3 is CASTSGGASSYNEQFF. The CDR3 DNA reads TGTGCCAGCACCTCCGGGGGGGCGAGCTCCTACAATGAGCAGTTCTTC. V gene TRBV5-6 combines with J gene TRBJ2-1, with TRBD2 matching 8 bases. CDR1 is SGHDT, CDR2 YYEEEE, per germline. The CDR3 has 16 residues. The J segment lost 0 bases and the V segment lost 6 bases, leaving 8 bases of the junction unmatched.

This clone has a single count. V and J are TRBV9 and TRBJ1-2; D might be TRBD1 (6 bases). This CDR3 comprises 12 residues. V gave up 4 bases and J gave up 13 bases, with 17 bases separating them. CDR1 is SGDLS and CDR2 is YYNGEE in the germline V gene. This chain's CDR3 is CASSPTGRGGTF. The DNA for the CDR3 is TGTGCCAGCAGCCCCACCGGAAGGGGGGGCACCTTC.

To note about this clone: Other DNA sequences in the same sample also yield this CDR3. This rearrangement joins TRBV28 to TRBJ2-5; TRBD2 aligns across 7 bases. Germline CDR1 reads MDHEN; CDR2 reads SYDVKM. The CDR3 contains 15 residues. V shed 8 bases and J 1 base; nucleotides not matched to a gene: 10. The DNA of the CDR3 is TGTGCCAGCGCCAATGGACTAGTCCCCCAAGAGACCCAGTACTTC. Translating it yields CASANGLVPQETQYF.

This chain links TRBV19 with TRBJ1-1; D might be TRBD1 (5 bases). This CDR3 has 13 residues. V lost 3 bases to trimming and J lost 4 bases, with 9 bases between them. Germline V gives CDR1 LNHDA, CDR2 SQIVND (reference sequence). The CDR3 sequence is CASSIWGGTEAFF. The CDR3 DNA reads as TGTGCCAGTAGTATTTGGGGCGGCACTGAAGCTTTCTTT.

The chain joins TRBV5-6 to TRBJ1-6; the D gene is possibly TRBD1 (5 bases). Trimming shortened V by 0 bases and J by 10 bases, and 14 bases separated the two germline ends. The CDR3 is made up of 15 amino acids. CDR1 is SGHDT, CDR2 YYEEEE, per germline. The CDR3 reads CASSLGPGPGSPLHF. The CDR3 DNA follows: TGTGCCAGCAGCTTGGGTCCGGGGCCGGGGTCACCCCTCCACTTT.

This chain uses TRBV9 with TRBJ2-1, with 9 bases aligning to TRBD2. The junction had 3 bases not matched to a gene; V was cut back by 1 base and J by 4 bases. The germline gives CDR1 SGDLS, CDR2 YYNGEE. CDR3 length: 15 amino acids. The CDR3 is CASSVTLAGYNEQFF. CDR3 bases: TGTGCCAGCAGCGTAACCCTAGCGGGGTACAATGAGCAGTTCTTC.